The present T cell receptor beta chain was sequenced within a study of identical twins. TCRdb independently ran MiXCR on the 5' RACE reads; one entry per CDR3 protein. This table holds roughly 280,000 distinct CDR3 sequences, just under 9.5% found once. Only a few counts were recorded for this clonotype. Its antigen is undetermined. Study-wide results and limits: Beta out-of-frame twin sharing showed a weaker excess.

CDR3 length: 15 residues. CDR1 SQVTM and CDR2 ANQGSEA come from the germline V gene. The ends lost 0 bases at V and 7 bases at J; junction bases unmatched: 8. The sample was also reused in another study, on yellow fever vaccine responses in identical twins.

The chain joins TRBV29-1 to TRBJ2-5, with 10 bases lining up with TRBD2. The TCR was taken from a young woman in good health. The source material was CD8+ T cells sorted from blood. CDR3 amino acids: CSVEDLAGVVGTQYF. The DNA of the CDR3 is TGCAGCGTTGAAGATCTAGCGGGGGTAGTCGGGACCCAGTACTTC. Looking up the rest from reference TRBV29-1 and TRBJ2-5 gives the full variable domain: SAVISQKPSRDICQRGTSLTIQCQVDSQVTMMFWYRQQPGQSLTLIATANQGSEATYESGFVIDKFPISRPNLTFSTLTVSNMSPEDSSIYLCSVEDLAGVVGTQYFGPGTRLLVL.